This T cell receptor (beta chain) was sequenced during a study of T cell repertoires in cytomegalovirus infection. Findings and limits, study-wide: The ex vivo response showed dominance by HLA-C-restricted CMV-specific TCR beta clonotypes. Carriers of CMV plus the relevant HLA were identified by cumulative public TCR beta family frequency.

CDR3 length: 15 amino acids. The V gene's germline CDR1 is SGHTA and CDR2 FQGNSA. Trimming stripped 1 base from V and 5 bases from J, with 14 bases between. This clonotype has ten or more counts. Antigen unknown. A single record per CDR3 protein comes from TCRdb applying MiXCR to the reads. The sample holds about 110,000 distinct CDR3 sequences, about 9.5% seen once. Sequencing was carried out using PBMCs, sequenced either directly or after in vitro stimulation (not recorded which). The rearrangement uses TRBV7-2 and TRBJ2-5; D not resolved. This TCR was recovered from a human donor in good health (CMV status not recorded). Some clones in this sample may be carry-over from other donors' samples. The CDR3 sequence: CASSLVTRLSETQYF. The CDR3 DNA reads TGTGCCAGCAGCTTAGTAACGAGGCTTTCGGAGACCCAGTACTTC.